This TCR beta chain is drawn from a study of human T cells and chemical hapten exposure. MiXCR, run by TCRdb on the RACE reads, gives a single entry per CDR3 protein. The sample carries some 120,000 distinct CDR3 sequences, about an eighth recorded once. Stated time point: patch test 1, 2 weeks after DPC sensitization. Treatment described: therapeutic diphenylcyclopropenone sensitization with weekly scalp DPC. Looked up from germline, CDR1 is MGHRA and CDR2 is YSYEKL. The CDR3 is made up of 15 amino acids. Trimming shortened V by 3 bases and J by 0 bases, and 6 bases separated the two germline ends. This clonotype was observed many times.

This specimen was whole blood, taken in connection with sensitization to the hapten diphenylcyclopropenone (DPC). The source is a woman aged 45-65 years with alopecia areata. Some clones in this sample may be carry-over from other donors' samples. The rearrangement uses TRBV4-1 and TRBJ1-6; D ambiguous. For the CDR3, the DNA is TGCGCCAGCAGCCAGGAGAGCTCCTATAATTCACCCCTCCACTTT. As protein: CASSQESSYNSPLHF.